Below, 28 T cell receptor beta chains from the same sample are listed, as sequenced in a study of persistence of HIV-infected CD4 T cells. Their target antigens are unknown. The libraries were made with immunoSEQ version 4 in survey mode. The repertoire was sequenced with immunoSEQ multiplex PCR; TCRdb's copy has only in-frame clones and lacks some. The sample yields under 35,000 clones, roughly 71% seen once. Cells were stimulated with overlapping HIV-1 Gag 15-mer peptides. Sorting selected CD4+ T cells upregulating both CD40 ligand and CD69. Sequencing used CD4+ T cells sorted from PBMCs after approximately 19-hour stimulation, obtained from a patient who received antiretroviral therapy. Source of these receptors: an adult man with HIV who was CMV-seropositive.

This clone was detected a few times. The chain is built from TRBV4-1 and TRBJ2-3, with D tentatively TRBD1 (7 bases). Germline CDR1 and CDR2: MGHRA and YSYEKL. This CDR3 comprises 15 residues. Between the trimmed V and J ends, which lost 2 bases and 7 bases, there was a span of 16 bases. The CDR3 DNA reads TGCGCCAGCAGCCAATTCACAGGGGAGGCTAATACGCAGTATTTT. As protein: CASSQFTGEANTQYF.

V is TRBV19 and J is TRBJ1-1, with TRBD1 matching 7 bases. From germline, CDR1 is LNHDA and CDR2 SQIVND (reference sequence). J lost 1 base, V lost 7 bases, and 6 bases had no gene match. This CDR3 spans 14 amino acids. The CDR3 protein is CASIGRGTNTEAFF. CDR3 coding DNA: TGTGCCAGTATCGGCAGGGGGACGAACACTGAAGCTTTCTTT.

This clone was detected only a few times. The rearrangement joins TRBV14 to TRBJ2-3; possibly TRBD1 or TRBD2 for D (6 bases each). Germline V gene data show CDR1 as SGHDN and CDR2 as FVKESK. Trimming pared 2 bases from V and 2 bases from J, leaving 11 bases between. The CDR3 sequence is 15 residues long. This chain's CDR3 is CASSQWRGNTDTQYF. The DNA of the CDR3 is TGTGCCAGCAGCCAATGGAGGGGGAACACAGATACGCAGTATTTT.

The chain is built from TRBV18 and TRBJ1-4; D is ambiguous. This CDR3 region has 12 residues. V lost 6 bases and J lost 10, with 12 bases in between. CDR1 and CDR2 (germline): KGHSH, LQKENI. CDR3: CASSGQSGKLFF. CDR3 bases: TGTGCCAGCTCCGGCCAGAGCGGAAAACTGTTTTTT.

The chain combines TRBV28 with TRBJ1-5; no clear D. CDR3 size: 16 residues. In germline, CDR1 is MDHEN, CDR2 SYDVKM. V lost 7 bases and J lost 1, with 17 bases in between. CDR3 in DNA: TGTGCCAGCACCCCCGCGGGCGAGGTGAGCAATCAGCCCCAGCATTTT. This codes for CASTPAGEVSNQPQHF.

The genes are TRBV6-1 and TRBJ1-1; D gene ambiguous. CDR3 length: 14 residues. Germline V CDR1 and CDR2: MNHNS, SASEGT. Trimming removed 2 bases from V and 3 bases from J, with 10 bases in between. The CDR3 DNA reads as TGTGCCAGCAGTGAACCAGGACTGTACACTGAAGCTTTCTTT. Translation: CASSEPGLYTEAFF.

In regard to this clone: The germline gene is not matched at one end of the junction; a read error may be the cause. Within the sample, other DNA sequences also encode this same CDR3. The gene calls are TRBV23-1 and TRBJ2-7, with a possible D match to TRBD1 (6 bases). TRBV23-1 carries the ORF label, with uncertain function. This CDR3 is 15 amino acids long. CDR3 bases: TGCGCCAGCCTCCTGGGGGACACCAAGACCTACGAGCAATACTTC. Translated: CASLLGDTKTYEQYF.

The chain uses TRBV6-5 and TRBJ1-4; TRBD1 matches 7 bases. V lost 7 bases, J lost 4 bases, and 6 bases stayed unmatched. The CDR3 covers 14 residues. Germline V gene lookup returns CDR1 MNHEY and CDR2 SVGAGI. CDR3: CASTPGGVNEKLFF. CDR3 nucleotides: TGTGCCAGCACTCCAGGGGGTGTTAATGAAAAACTGTTTTTT.

Turning to this clone: Compared with germline, one end of the junction differs, possibly owing to a read error. The chain couples TRBV27 to TRBJ1-1, with a possible D match to TRBD1 (5 bases). This CDR3 is 14 amino acids long. Germline V gene lookup returns CDR1 MNHEY and CDR2 SMNVEV (reference sequence). The CDR3 loop is CASRFFDRNTEAFF. The CDR3 nucleotides are TGTGCCAGCCGTTTTTTCGACAGGAACACTGAAGCTTTCTTT.

This chain uses TRBV5-1 with TRBJ2-2, with D perhaps TRBD1 (5 bases). V shed 2 bases and J shed 4 bases, with 18 bases lying between them. Per the germline V gene, CDR1 is SGHRS and CDR2 is YFSETQ. This CDR3 has 17 residues. DNA for the CDR3: TGCGCCAGCAGCTTCCCTACAGGAAGGGGTGGCACCGGGGAGCTGTTTTTT. Translated, it gives CASSFPTGRGGTGELFF. Supplemented by reference TRBV5-1 and TRBJ2-2, the full variable domain reads KAGVTQTPRYLIKTRGQQVTLSCSPISGHRSVSWYQQTPGQGLQFLFEYFSETQRNKGNFPGRFSGRQFSNSRSEMNVSTLELGDSALYLCASSFPTGRGGTGELFFGEGSRLTVL.

The chain has TRBV18 and TRBJ2-7; 12 nucleotides agree with TRBD2. V shed 3 bases, J shed 7 bases, and the junction held 13 bases outside the gene matches. This CDR3 has 17 residues. Germline loops: CDR1 KGHSH, CDR2 LQKENI. The CDR3 DNA reads TGTGCCAGCTCACCCCTGGCGGCTAGCGGGGGGGGGCATGAGCAGTACTTC. Protein product: CASSPLAASGGGHEQYF.

This clone was observed a few times. The chain uses TRBV10-1 and TRBJ2-2, with 10 bases aligning to TRBD1. The CDR3 runs to 17 residues. The V gene's germline CDR1 is WNHNN and CDR2 SYGVQD (reference sequence). V lost 0 bases, J lost 5 bases, and 6 bases stayed unmatched. This CDR3 is CASSESPGQGRTGELFF. CDR3 DNA: TGCGCCAGCAGTGAGTCTCCGGGACAGGGGAGGACCGGGGAGCTGTTTTTT.

The chain joins TRBV3-1 (or the pseudogene TRBV3-2) to TRBJ2-1, with D possibly matching TRBD1 (6 bases). Germline lookup yields CDR1 LGHDT and CDR2 YNNKEL (reference sequence). Trimming left V 4 bases short and J 3 bases short, with 7 bases between. This CDR3 has 13 amino acids. In DNA form, the CDR3 reads TGTGCCAGCAGCCCGACAGGCTACAATGAGCAGTTCTTC. Translated: CASSPTGYNEQFF.

This clone has more than one count but fewer than ten. J is TRBJ1-2 and V is TRBV7-3; D unresolved. Germline-derived CDR1 and CDR2 are SGHTA and FQGTGA. The CDR3 spans 17 residues. The V gene lost 5 bases and the J gene lost 1 base, with 20 bases spanning the gap. CDR3 sequence: CASSPQPLNGGNYGYTF. In DNA form, the CDR3 reads TGTGCCAGCAGCCCTCAGCCCCTTAACGGAGGTAACTATGGCTACACCTTC. The full variable domain, rest sourced from reference TRBV7-3 and TRBJ1-2, is GAGVSQTPSNKVTEKGKYVELRCDPISGHTALYWYRQSLGQGPEFLIYFQGTGAADDSGLPNDRFFAVRPEGSVSTLKIQRTERGDSAVYLCASSPQPLNGGNYGYTFGSGTRLTVV.

V gene TRBV6-6 combines with J gene TRBJ1-3; a weak D match, TRBD1 (6 bases). This CDR3 is 17 amino acids long. Between the trimmed V and J ends, which lost 5 bases and 0 bases, there was a span of 17 bases. Germline V gives CDR1 MNHNY, CDR2 SVGAGI (reference sequence). Here the CDR3 reads CASSQLSGVRSGNTIYF. The CDR3 coding sequence is TGTGCCAGCAGTCAATTATCAGGGGTCCGCTCTGGAAACACCATATATTTT.

This chain connects TRBV11-2 to TRBJ2-7, with 7 bases that match TRBD1. V lost 5 bases and J lost 0; bases outside the gene matches: 7. Germline V CDR1 and CDR2: SGHAT, FQNNGV. This CDR3 is built from 15 residues. CDR3 sequence: CASSPGTASSYEQYF. As DNA, the CDR3 is TGTGCCAGCAGCCCAGGGACAGCCTCCTCCTACGAGCAGTACTTC.

V and J are TRBV28 and TRBJ2-7; D perhaps matches TRBD1 (6 bases). Germline V gene sequence: CDR1 MDHEN, CDR2 SYDVKM. Trimming removed 5 bases from V and 4 bases from J, with 6 bases in between. The CDR3 loop spans 11 amino acids. The CDR3 spells CASSTGYEQYF. The CDR3 coding sequence is TGTGCCAGCAGTACAGGGTACGAGCAGTACTTC.

The V gene is TRBV19, the J gene TRBJ1-4, with 7 bases identical to TRBD1. Trimming took 8 bases from V and 0 from J; bases not matched to a gene: 12. CDR1 is LNHDA and CDR2 is SQIVND in the germline V gene (reference sequence). The CDR3 runs to 17 residues. This CDR3 reads CASDRGRQGPTNEKLFF. As DNA, the CDR3 is TGTGCCAGTGACCGTGGGAGACAGGGACCAACTAATGAAAAACTGTTTTTT. Supplemented by reference TRBV19 and TRBJ1-4, the full variable domain reads DGGITQSPKYLFRKEGQNVTLSCEQNLNHDAMYWYRQDPGQGLRLIYYSQIVNDFQKGDIAEGYSVSREKKESFPLTVTSAQKNPTAFYLCASDRGRQGPTNEKLFFGSGTQLSVL.

V is TRBV5-1 and J is TRBJ2-7; perhaps TRBD1 as D (6 bases). The ends were cut back, 2 bases at V and 0 bases at J, with 9 bases in the middle. The CDR3 is made up of 14 amino acids. Per the germline V gene, CDR1 is SGHRS and CDR2 is YFSETQ. DNA of the CDR3: TGCGCCAGCAGCTTCGGACAGAGCTCCTACGAGCAGTACTTC. Translating it yields CASSFGQSSYEQYF.

The table lists this clone with a few counts. This chain connects TRBV2 to TRBJ2-1; D may be TRBD2 (5 bases). In germline, CDR1 is SNHLY, CDR2 FYNNEI. The CDR3 sequence is 14 residues long. V was cut by 9 bases and J by 10 bases, with 22 bases left in between. CDR3 coding DNA: TGTGCCAGTTCCCGGGATCGGGGTGGCGGGGAGCAGTTCTTC. Amino acid sequence: CASSRDRGGGEQFF.

The CDR3 nucleotides are TGTGCCAGCAGTAAAACAGGGGGTTGGAATCAGCCCCAGCATTTT. This encodes CASSKTGGWNQPQHF. The rearrangement joins TRBV27 to TRBJ1-5, with 8 bases aligning to TRBD1. The V gene's germline CDR1 is MNHEY and CDR2 SMNVEV (reference sequence). Losses at the gene ends were 5 bases for V and 4 bases for J; bases not matched to a gene: 7. The CDR3 is made up of 15 amino acids.

The V and J genes are TRBV6-5 and TRBJ1-6; 7 nucleotides line up with TRBD1. The CDR3 sequence is 15 residues long. Trimming took 5 bases from V and 8 from J; bases not matched to a gene: 9. Germline CDR1 is MNHEY and CDR2 is SVGAGI. The CDR3 protein is CASSPQQGSHSPLHF. The DNA of the CDR3 is TGTGCCAGCAGTCCCCAACAGGGGAGTCATTCACCCCTCCACTTT.

The rearrangement joins TRBV6-5 to TRBJ1-2; TRBD1 matches 8 bases. This CDR3 is built from 13 residues. Germline V gene lookup returns CDR1 MNHEY and CDR2 SVGAGI. V was pared by 6 bases and J by 8 bases, with 8 bases of the junction left unmatched. CDR3 in amino acids: CASSQGTGPGYTF. Here the CDR3 DNA reads TGTGCCAGCAGCCAGGGGACAGGACCCGGCTACACCTTC.

This chain links TRBV19 with TRBJ2-3, with D possibly being TRBD1 (5 bases). V shed 10 bases and J shed 0 bases, with 8 bases lying between them. Germline lookup yields CDR1 LNHDA and CDR2 SQIVND (reference sequence). The CDR3 is 12 amino acids. CDR3 sequence: CATRQSTDTQYF. The CDR3 DNA reads TGTGCCACCCGACAGAGCACAGATACGCAGTATTTT.

This chain uses TRBV6-1 with TRBJ1-5; 8 bases agree with TRBD1. The CDR3 totals 15 residues. Germline CDR1 reads MNHNS; CDR2 reads SASEGT. V shed 2 bases and J 6 bases; nucleotides not matched to a gene: 6. The CDR3 sequence is CASSETGGGGQPQHF. CDR3 sequence (DNA): TGTGCCAGCAGTGAAACAGGGGGAGGCGGTCAGCCCCAGCATTTT.

This clone was found a few times. J is TRBJ2-1 and V is TRBV6-5; D is perhaps TRBD2 (5 bases). The germline CDR1 and CDR2 sequences are MNHEY and SVGAGI. The CDR3 spans 14 residues. The germline V and J ends were trimmed by 8 bases and 0 bases, with 11 bases remaining between them. In nucleotides, the CDR3 is TGTGCCAGCCGCTGGGAGAGCTCCTACAATGAGCAGTTCTTC. Its protein is CASRWESSYNEQFF.

V usage is TRBV5-1 and J usage is TRBJ1-6; TRBD1 is a possible D gene (5 bases). The CDR3 runs 17 residues. V was trimmed by 0 bases and J by 7 bases, leaving 17 bases between them. Germline V gives CDR1 SGHRS, CDR2 YFSETQ. CDR3 in amino acids: CASSLEEQRQYNSPLHF. DNA of the CDR3: TGCGCCAGCAGCTTGGAAGAACAGCGACAGTACAATTCACCCCTCCACTTT.

The CDR3 is CASSQDPVTPREQYF. The DNA of the CDR3 is TGCGCCAGCAGCCAAGATCCGGTCACCCCTCGCGAGCAGTACTTC. This chain joins TRBV4-1 and TRBJ2-7; D unclear. Germline values: CDR1 MGHRA, CDR2 YSYEKL. The CDR3 runs to 15 residues. The ends were cut back, 0 bases at V and 6 bases at J, with 15 bases in the middle.